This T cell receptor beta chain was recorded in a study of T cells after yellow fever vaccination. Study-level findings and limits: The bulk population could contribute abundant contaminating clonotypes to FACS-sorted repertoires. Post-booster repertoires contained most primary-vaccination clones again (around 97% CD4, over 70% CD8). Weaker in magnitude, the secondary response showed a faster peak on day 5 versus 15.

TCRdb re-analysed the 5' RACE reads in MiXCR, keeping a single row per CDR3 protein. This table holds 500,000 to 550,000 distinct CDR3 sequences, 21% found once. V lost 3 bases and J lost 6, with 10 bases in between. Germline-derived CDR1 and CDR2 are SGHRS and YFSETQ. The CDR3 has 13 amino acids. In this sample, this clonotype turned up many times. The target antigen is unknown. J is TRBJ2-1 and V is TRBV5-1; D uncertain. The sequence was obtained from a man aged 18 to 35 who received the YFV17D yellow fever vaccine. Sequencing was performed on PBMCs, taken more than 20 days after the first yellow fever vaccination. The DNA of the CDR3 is TGCGCCAGCAGCTCAATGGTCAGCAATGAGCAGTTCTTC. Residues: CASSSMVSNEQFF.